The 13 T cell receptor beta chains below all came from one sample that was sequenced in a study of blood T cell repertoires in COVID-19. This table comes from immunoSEQ multiplex PCR, and its TCRdb copy is limited to in-frame clones, with some not included. This sample has more than 250,000 clones, with around 86% found just once. The sample comprised peripheral blood. The receptors were gathered from a man between 50 and 59 years old with active or convalescent COVID-19.

The gene calls are TRBV2 and TRBJ2-7; 7 positions agree with TRBD2. The CDR3 extends over 13 amino acids. Germline V lookup: CDR1 SNHLY, CDR2 FYNNEI. The V gene end was trimmed by 7 bases and the J gene end by 6 bases; junction bases not matched to a gene: 9. The CDR3 coding sequence is TGTGCCAGCAACCGGGGAGGGCCGTCCGAGCAGTACTTC. This translates into CASNRGGPSEQYF.

The chain carries TRBV3-1 (or the pseudogene TRBV3-2) and TRBJ2-1; 11 bases are shared with TRBD2. The CDR3 is 17 amino acids. V shed 0 bases, J shed 6 bases, and the junction held 7 bases outside the gene matches. CDR1 is LGHDT, CDR2 YNNKEL, per germline (reference sequence). The DNA for the CDR3 is TGTGCCAGCAGCCAAGATAGCGGGAGGGCCTTAGTCAATGAGCAGTTCTTC. Translated, it gives CASSQDSGRALVNEQFF.

The J gene is TRBJ2-5, the V gene TRBV5-1; possible D gene TRBD1, 6 bases. Per germline, CDR1 SGHRS and CDR2 YFSETQ. The CDR3 loop spans 14 amino acids. The ends were cut back, 0 bases at V and 5 bases at J, with 11 bases in the middle. CDR3 bases: TGCGCCAGCAGCTTGGAGACAGGACGGGAGACCCAGTACTTC. This translates into CASSLETGRETQYF.

The chain recombines TRBV7-9 with TRBJ1-1; D unresolved. Trimming cost V 1 base and J 2 bases, with 5 bases left between them. This CDR3 comprises 13 residues. Looked up from germline, CDR1 is SEHNR and CDR2 is FQNEAQ (reference sequence). The chain's CDR3 is CASSLGANTEAFF. The CDR3 coding sequence is TGTGCCAGCAGCTTAGGGGCCAACACTGAAGCTTTCTTT.

The rearrangement joins TRBV2 to TRBJ2-5, with 10 bases aligning to TRBD1. CDR1 and CDR2 (germline): SNHLY, FYNNEI. This CDR3 is built from 15 residues. V gave up 6 bases and J gave up 5 bases; unmatched junction bases: 9. CDR3 bases: TGTGCCAGCAGCGGACGACAGGGGGCAAGGGAGACCCAGTACTTC. The encoded protein is CASSGRQGARETQYF.

The chain carries TRBV7-2 and TRBJ2-6; D is ambiguous. The germline V gene encodes CDR1 SGHTA and CDR2 FQGNSA. The CDR3 runs 14 residues. V shed 5 bases and J shed 2 bases, with 7 bases lying between them. For the CDR3, the DNA is TGTGCCAGCAGCCCATCGGCTGGGGCCAACGTCCTGACTTTC. It codes for CASSPSAGANVLTF.

The gene calls are TRBV2 and TRBJ1-1; tentatively, D is TRBD1 (6 bases). Germline V gene data show CDR1 as SNHLY and CDR2 as FYNNEI. V was clipped by 5 bases and J by 1 base, with 14 bases between them. The CDR3 is 15 residues long. The DNA for the CDR3 is TGTGCCAGCAGTCCCACAGGGATGGAGAACACTGAAGCTTTCTTT. This codes for CASSPTGMENTEAFF. The full variable domain, with the rest looked up from reference TRBV2 and TRBJ1-1, is EPEVTQTPSHQVTQMGQEVILRCVPISNHLYFYWYRQILGQKVEFLVSFYNNEISEKSEIFDDQFSVERPDGSNFTLKIRSTKLEDSAMYFCASSPTGMENTEAFFGQGTRLTVV.

The chain combines TRBV5-6 with TRBJ2-5, with D perhaps TRBD2 (5 bases). Trimming removed 4 bases from V and 1 base from J, with 11 bases in between. Germline loops: CDR1 SGHDT, CDR2 YYEEEE. This CDR3 contains 14 residues. The CDR3 DNA is TGTGCCAGCAGCGGTGGAGGCTTCCAAGAGACCCAGTACTTC. It codes for CASSGGGFQETQYF. The full variable domain, its missing parts supplied by reference TRBV5-6 and TRBJ2-5, is DAGVTQSPTHLIKTRGQQVTLRCSPKSGHDTVSWYQQALGQGPQFIFQYYEEEERQRGNFPDRFSGHQFPNYSSELNVNALLLGDSALYLCASSGGGFQETQYFGPGTRLLVL.

This clone turned up a few times. The rearrangement links TRBV28 to TRBJ1-2; a possible D gene is TRBD1 (5 bases). The CDR3 is made up of 15 amino acids. CDR1 is MDHEN and CDR2 is SYDVKM in the germline V gene. The V gene lost 7 bases and the J gene lost 5 bases, with 20 bases spanning the gap. CDR3 DNA: TGTGCCAGCACCAGGATCGACAGCAATATTTATGGCTACACCTTC. It specifies CASTRIDSNIYGYTF.

The V gene is TRBV4-3, the J gene TRBJ1-4, with unresolved D. The CDR3 consists of 15 residues. V was clipped by 0 bases and J by 3 bases, with 8 bases between them. Germline values: CDR1 LGHNA, CDR2 YSLEER. CDR3 nucleotide sequence: TGCGCCAGCAGCCAAGATCGAGCCTCTAATGAAAAACTGTTTTTT. Amino acid sequence: CASSQDRASNEKLFF.

This rearrangement joins TRBV6-4 to TRBJ2-1; 7 positions agree with TRBD2. Per the germline V gene, CDR1 is MRHNA and CDR2 is SNTAGT. The CDR3 spans 13 residues. Trimming cost V 2 bases and J 10 bases; bases outside gene matches: 5. Here the CDR3 DNA reads TGTGCCAGCAGTGACCCTCCCGGGAGGGAGCAGTTCTTC. Protein product: CASSDPPGREQFF.

J is TRBJ1-1 and V is TRBV5-1; D possibly corresponds to TRBD1 (6 bases). This CDR3 has 15 residues. Trimming pared 4 bases from V and 4 bases from J, leaving 17 bases between. Germline V gives CDR1 SGHRS, CDR2 YFSETQ. DNA of the CDR3: TGCGCCAGCAGCCTACAGGGTCCTGGGATCACTGAAGCTTTCTTT. Encoded protein: CASSLQGPGITEAFF.

The chain is built from TRBV5-6 and TRBJ1-2, with a weak D call TRBD1 (6 bases). Germline CDR1 reads SGHDT; CDR2 reads YYEEEE. V was shortened by 1 base and J by 8 bases, with 12 bases between the two germline ends. The CDR3 is made up of 13 amino acids. The CDR3 sequence: CASSLWAGDGYTF. CDR3 nucleotide sequence: TGTGCCAGCAGCTTGTGGGCAGGGGACGGCTACACCTTC.